This T cell receptor (beta chain) emerged from a study of PD-1 blockade in classical Hodgkin lymphoma. Regarding the study as a whole: Compared with baseline, CD4+ but not CD8+ TCR diversity had risen significantly by C4D1. The baseline diversity of complete responders showed similarity to that of newly diagnosed patients. Any patient who commenced nivolumab under 1 year after ASCT was excluded. Causes of the repertoire differences remain undefined, possibly disease activity or prior therapy.

This clone qualifies as medium-sized. The antigen is unknown. Each of the patients experienced relapse following autologous stem cell transplantation, and their brentuximab vedotin exposure differed. By magnetic negative selection, CD8+ T cells were isolated from the thawed PBMCs. Trimming cost V 6 bases and J 2 bases, with 13 bases left between them. The CDR3 length is 14 residues. Germline lookup yields CDR1 KGHSH and CDR2 LQKENI. Sequencing used immunoSEQ multiplex PCR; TCRdb keeps in-frame clones, though not all of them. Of roughly 12,000 clones in the sample, around 85% were seen once. The sample in question was CD8+ T cells from blood, obtained at baseline. This chain links TRBV18 with TRBJ1-2; D is undetermined. This sequence was found in a human donor with classical Hodgkin lymphoma. The CDR3 DNA reads TGTGCCAGCTCCCTGGGAGGGATGAACTATGGCTACACCTTC. Amino acid sequence: CASSLGGMNYGYTF.